One sample yielded the 27 T cell receptor beta chains listed below, sequenced in a study of T cells in Graves' hyperthyroidism and ophthalmopathy (dated by TCRdb to the late 2010s). Libraries were prepared through multiplex PCR. Sequencing was performed on an Illumina HiSeq 2000. The TCR beta CDR3 regions were amplified from RNA transcripts. For the first round of RT-PCR on the TCR CDR3, the HTBI primer set was used together with the Qiagen OneStep RT-PCR kit. The public reads were run again by TCRdb, first through fastp at Q25 and then through MiXCR, and only productive beta chains were kept. Rows matching on CDR3 protein sequence are summarized as one entry with the most common DNA and genes. The sample data list hundreds of thousands of distinct CDR3 sequences, and about a fifth of these were observed just once. The ten largest clonotypes hold more than 30% of the sample. Sequencing was performed on blood. These receptors all stem from a young man with Graves' ophthalmopathy.

This clonotype was found a few times. The chain is built from TRBV5-1 and TRBJ2-3; D may be TRBD2 (5 bases). With 2 bases removed from V and 0 bases from J, the gap between germline ends came to 16 bases. The CDR3 has 17 residues. The germline V gene has CDR1 SGHRS and CDR2 YFSETQ. The CDR3 loop is CASSFPGSAPSTDTQYF. The CDR3 region has the DNA TGCGCCAGCAGCTTCCCGGGGAGCGCGCCTAGCACAGATACGCAGTATTTT.

V usage is TRBV7-9 and J usage is TRBJ2-7; D uncertain. The CDR3 is 14 amino acids. The germline V gene encodes CDR1 SEHNR and CDR2 FQNEAQ (reference sequence). V gave up 3 bases and J gave up 1 base, with 10 bases separating them. CDR3 amino acids: CASSFGSMSYEQYF. In DNA, the CDR3 is TGTGCCAGCAGCTTCGGTTCAATGTCCTACGAGCAGTACTTC. Looking up the rest from reference TRBV7-9 and TRBJ2-7 gives the full variable domain: DTGVSQNPRHKITKRGQNVTFRCDPISEHNRLYWYRQTLGQGPEFLTYFQNEAQLEKSRLLSDRFSAERPKGSFSTLEIQRTEQGDSAMYLCASSFGSMSYEQYFGPGTRLTVT.

This clonotype showed up many times. The chain couples TRBV6-1 to TRBJ2-7, with D unresolved. The V gene lost 3 bases and the J gene lost 5 bases, with 8 bases spanning the gap. The germline V gene encodes CDR1 MNHNS and CDR2 SASEGT. The CDR3 is 12 amino acids. For the CDR3, the DNA is TGTGCCAGCAGTGAGATGGGGAACGAGCAGTACTTC. Encoded protein: CASSEMGNEQYF.

This clonotype has more than one count but fewer than ten. V usage is TRBV4-3 and J usage is TRBJ2-1; TRBD2 agrees at 10 bases. With V trimmed by 4 bases and J by 9 bases, 12 bases remained unmatched. Looked up from germline, CDR1 is LGHNA and CDR2 is YSLEER. This CDR3 has 16 residues. In DNA form, the CDR3 reads TGCGCCAGCAGCCCGGAGGATCCTAGCGGGAGAAGTGAGCAGTTCTTC. Translated: CASSPEDPSGRSEQFF.

The rearrangement uses TRBV27 and TRBJ1-6; 8 nucleotides agree with TRBD1. The germline CDR1 and CDR2 sequences are MNHEY and SMNVEV (reference sequence). V gave up 4 bases and J gave up 7 bases; unmatched junction bases: 12. The CDR3 spans 17 residues. The CDR3 here is CASSSLYRQGMNSPLHF. In nucleotides, the CDR3 is TGTGCCAGCAGTTCCTTGTACCGACAGGGGATGAATTCACCCCTCCACTTT.

There are many counts of this clonotype. The chain couples TRBV19 to TRBJ1-2; the D gene is possibly TRBD1 (6 bases). Trimming left V 3 bases short and J 4 bases short, with 18 bases between. The CDR3 loop spans 16 amino acids. The germline V gene encodes CDR1 LNHDA and CDR2 SQIVND (reference sequence). The CDR3 reads CASSINGYDRRYGYTF. The CDR3 DNA reads as TGTGCCAGTAGTATTAATGGATATGACAGGCGCTATGGCTACACCTTC.

As to this clonotype: At one of its ends the junction is not consistent with the germline gene, which may arise from a read error. J is TRBJ2-1 and V is TRBV5-1; 13 nucleotides agree with TRBD2. CDR3 length: 19 residues. The V gene's germline CDR1 is SGHRS and CDR2 YFSETQ. The CDR3 loop is CARSPPRTSGSRSYNGQFF. For the CDR3, the DNA is TGCGCCAGAAGCCCGCCGAGGACTAGCGGGAGCCGCTCCTACAATGGGCAGTTCTTC.

This clonotype was seen a handful of times. This chain joins TRBV11-2 and TRBJ2-5; D is possibly TRBD1 or TRBD2 (5 bases each). From germline, CDR1 is SGHAT and CDR2 FQNNGV. This CDR3 region has 16 residues. V gave up 6 bases and J gave up 2 bases, with 19 bases separating them. The CDR3 loop is CASSLGVWAEQETQYF. The CDR3 DNA is TGTGCCAGCAGTTTGGGGGTTTGGGCGGAACAAGAGACCCAGTACTTC.

This clonotype appeared many times. The chain carries TRBV28 and TRBJ1-4; no definite D call. Trimming pared 8 bases from V and 6 bases from J, leaving 16 bases between. Germline values: CDR1 MDHEN, CDR2 SYDVKM. The CDR3 spans 14 residues. CDR3 amino acids: CASLSPGGHEKLFF. CDR3 DNA sequence: TGTGCCAGCCTTTCTCCGGGAGGGCATGAAAAACTGTTTTTT.

This clonotype was seen ten or more times. This chain links TRBV20-1 with TRBJ2-7, with D perhaps being TRBD1 or TRBD2 (5 bases each). V lost 3 bases and J 1 base, leaving 13 bases between the germline ends. This CDR3 region has 14 residues. Germline V gene data show CDR1 as DFQATT and CDR2 as SNEGSKA (reference sequence). The CDR3, as DNA: TGCAGTGCTAGCGGGACCCCCTTTTCCTACGAGCAGTACTTC. Translated, it gives CSASGTPFSYEQYF.

This clonotype was seen only a few times. The chain links TRBV6-2 or TRBV6-3 to TRBJ2-7; TRBD1 might be the D (6 bases). This CDR3 is 15 amino acids long. Germline CDR1 reads MNHEY; CDR2 reads SVGEGT. Trimming took off 5 bases at V and 2 bases at J, with 16 bases between the two ends. The DNA of the CDR3 is TGTGCCAGCAGTAAAGACAGGAGCGTAACCTACGAGCAGTACTTC. Its translation: CASSKDRSVTYEQYF.

Only one count was recorded for this clonotype. A much bigger clone sits one base away, suggesting this may be a read error. Since the CDR3 does not end with the conserved phenylalanine or tryptophan, this likely comes from a read error. V and J are TRBV28 and TRBJ2-5, with D possibly being TRBD2 (6 bases). The CDR3 is made up of 16 amino acids. V was cut by 4 bases and J by 1 base, with 16 bases left in between. Germline values: CDR1 MDHEN, CDR2 SYDVKM. The CDR3 DNA reads as TGTGCCAGCAGTTCTCGGGGGAGGATAATCCAAGAGACCCAGTACTCC. Translation: CASSSRGRIIQETQYS.

This clonotype has more than one count but fewer than ten. V and J are TRBV5-6 and TRBJ2-6, with D uncertain. Per the germline V gene, CDR1 is SGHDT and CDR2 is YYEEEE. The CDR3 runs 16 residues. Trimming stripped 6 bases from V and 4 bases from J, with 17 bases between. In nucleotides, the CDR3 is TGTGCCAGCAAAGGTCCAGGCTCGGCGGGGGCCAACGTCCTGACTTTC. This codes for CASKGPGSAGANVLTF.

This chain connects TRBV19 to TRBJ2-3, with TRBD2 matching over 12 bases. Per germline, CDR1 LNHDA and CDR2 SQIVND (reference sequence). The CDR3 is 16 amino acids. With 3 bases clipped from V and 3 bases from J, the junction kept 4 bases outside the gene matches. CDR3 amino acids: CASSILGTSGTDTQYF. CDR3 sequence (DNA): TGTGCCAGTAGTATCTTGGGGACTAGCGGGACAGATACGCAGTATTTT.

This clonotype has a count of ten or more. V usage is TRBV20-1 and J usage is TRBJ2-1; perhaps TRBD2 as D (5 bases). CDR3 length equals 11 residues. Germline V gene lookup returns CDR1 DFQATT and CDR2 SNEGSKA (reference sequence). The germline V and J ends were trimmed by 2 bases and 12 bases, with 11 bases remaining between them. The CDR3 coding sequence is TGCAGTGCTAGACTAGCTAATTGGCAGTTCTTC. As protein: CSARLANWQFF.

As regards this clonotype: As the CDR3 is not closed by the conserved phenylalanine or tryptophan, this likely results from a read error. CDR3 region: CASSNRKATNEKLFS. CDR3 nucleotides: TGTGCCAGCAGTAACCGAAAAGCAACTAATGAAAAACTGTTTTCT. V gene TRBV28 combines with J gene TRBJ1-4; no definite D call. The germline CDR1 and CDR2 sequences are MDHEN and SYDVKM. This CDR3 has 15 amino acids. V shed 5 bases and J shed 0 bases, with 10 bases lying between them.

Notes on this clonotype: Mismatch with germline at one junction end may stem from a read error. V gene TRBV5-1 combines with J gene TRBJ2-1; 10 nucleotides match TRBD2. The CDR3 has 15 amino acids. The V gene's germline CDR1 is SGHRS and CDR2 YFSETQ. The CDR3 region has the DNA TGTGCCGGCAGCCTTCAGCGGGAGGGCTACAATGAGCAGTTCTTC. Translating gives CAGSLQREGYNEQFF.

The chain combines TRBV28 with TRBJ2-7; perhaps TRBD1 as D (5 bases). The germline CDR1 and CDR2 sequences are MDHEN and SYDVKM. The CDR3 is 13 amino acids. V was cut by 2 bases and J by 7 bases, with 12 bases left in between. CDR3 sequence (DNA): TGTGCCAGCAGTTTAAGGGGCAGGTGGGAGCAGTACTTC. This translates into CASSLRGRWEQYF.

The V call is TRBV2, the J call TRBJ2-3, with D uncertain. There are 16 residues in the CDR3. Trimming shortened V by 4 bases and J by 1 base, and 15 bases separated the two germline ends. CDR1 and CDR2 from the germline V gene are SNHLY and FYNNEI. The CDR3 sequence: CASSVPPNAGTDTQYF. The CDR3, as DNA: TGTGCCAGCAGTGTGCCTCCCAACGCCGGCACAGATACGCAGTATTTT.

Of note for this clonotype: A much bigger clone sits one base away, suggesting this may be a read error. The rearrangement links TRBV6-1 to TRBJ1-2; D possibly corresponds to TRBD1 (6 bases). This CDR3 contains 13 residues. Germline V gene sequence: CDR1 MNHNS, CDR2 SASEGT. For the CDR3, the DNA is TGTGCCAGCAGGCCGGACAGTGACTATGGCTGCACCTTC. It codes for CASRPDSDYGCTF.

As DNA, the CDR3 is TGCGCCAGCAGCCAGTGGCCGGGACAGGGGGCAGACGAGCAGTACTTC. This codes for CASSQWPGQGADEQYF. The rearrangement uses TRBV4-1 and TRBJ2-7; 12 nucleotides match TRBD1. CDR1 and CDR2 from the germline V gene are MGHRA and YSYEKL. The CDR3 consists of 16 residues. The V gene end was trimmed by 3 bases and the J gene end by 5 bases; junction bases not matched to a gene: 8.

This clonotype was counted a few times. V and J are TRBV6-1 and TRBJ2-5; TRBD2 matches at 10 bases. Germline V gene sequence: CDR1 MNHNS, CDR2 SASEGT. With 5 bases clipped from V and 5 bases from J, the junction kept 8 bases outside the gene matches. The CDR3 consists of 15 residues. This CDR3 is CASSSGLAAKETQYF. In nucleotides, the CDR3 is TGTGCCAGCAGTTCAGGACTAGCGGCTAAGGAGACCCAGTACTTC.

The chain uses TRBV19 and TRBJ2-1, with D uncertain. The CDR3 length is 13 residues. The V end lost 2 bases, the J end lost 6 bases, and 8 bases lay between the germline ends. Germline CDR1 is LNHDA and CDR2 is SQIVND (reference sequence). The CDR3 reads CASSIWVGNEQFF. CDR3 bases: TGTGCCAGTAGTATATGGGTCGGCAATGAGCAGTTCTTC.

This clonotype was detected only a few times. V usage is TRBV28 and J usage is TRBJ1-4, with TRBD1 matching 8 bases. CDR1 and CDR2 from the germline V gene are MDHEN and SYDVKM. Trimming took 3 bases from V and 8 from J; bases not matched to a gene: 5. The CDR3 runs 14 residues. This chain's CDR3 is CASSLLQGDEKLFF. CDR3 DNA sequence: TGTGCCAGCAGTTTGCTACAGGGGGACGAAAAACTGTTTTTT.

This clonotype was counted at least ten times. The rearrangement links TRBV7-2 to TRBJ2-7; TRBD1 aligns across 8 bases. This CDR3 spans 14 amino acids. The trim removed 3 bases at V and 7 bases at J, leaving 8 bases unmatched. Germline assignment: CDR1 SGHTA and CDR2 FQGNSA. CDR3 sequence: CASSFDRGELEQYF. In DNA form, the CDR3 reads TGTGCCAGCAGCTTCGACAGGGGTGAATTAGAGCAGTACTTC.

This clonotype was counted only a few times. V gene TRBV12-3 or TRBV12-4 combines with J gene TRBJ2-6, with 9 bases matching TRBD1. The length of the CDR3 is 19 residues. With V trimmed by 5 bases and J by 2 bases, 13 bases remained unmatched. The CDR3 DNA reads TGTGCCAGCAGTATTTCGACAGGGGGTGCCGTAACTGGGGCCAACGTCCTGACTTTC. It yields the protein CASSISTGGAVTGANVLTF.

This clonotype has only a few counts. V and J are TRBV7-9 and TRBJ2-5; TRBD2 matches 7 bases. V lost 7 bases and J lost 4; bases outside the gene matches: 9. This CDR3 region has 14 residues. Germline-derived CDR1 and CDR2 are SEHNR and FQNEAQ (reference sequence). The CDR3 loop reads CASNSLGEGETQYF. CDR3 bases: TGTGCCAGCAACTCGTTGGGGGAGGGAGAGACCCAGTACTTC. The entire variable domain, with the rest obtained from reference TRBV7-9 and TRBJ2-5, is as follows: DTGVSQNPRHKITKRGQNVTFRCDPISEHNRLYWYRQTLGQGPEFLTYFQNEAQLEKSRLLSDRFSAERPKGSFSTLEIQRTEQGDSAMYLCASNSLGEGETQYFGPGTRLLVL.